The sequence of this T cell receptor beta chain was determined in a study of T-cell memory formation after mild COVID-19 (dated by TCRdb to the early 2020s). Study-wide context: TCR sequence clusters from the two donors were largely donor specific. In a couple of donors, T-cell clones that expanded and contracted after mild COVID-19 were followed by sequencing TCRalpha and TCRbeta repertoires longitudinally. Two young, previously healthy adult volunteers made up the cohort, one male and one female. Broader findings and caveats from the paper: Only two mild cases were covered in the study, and larger cohorts including severe cases with pre-infection samples were considered necessary. Some responding clones were found in pre-infection memory, which suggests that pre-existing cross-reactive memory T cells took part in the SARS-CoV-2 response. SARS-CoV-2 specificity of the second-wave clones peaking on day 37 was not confirmed. Contracting CD4+ clones turned up mainly in the CM and EM memory subsets, whereas EMRA was where CD8+ clones were enriched. From day 15 to 85, contracting clones showed balanced CD4/CD8 phenotypes, whereas a second wave of clones that expanded from day 15 to 37 leaned towards CD4+.

Ficoll-Paque density gradient centrifugation was the method used to isolate PBMCs. This clonotype has a handful of counts. What this receptor recognizes is not known. Base-call qualities are not available, and no considerably larger clone is one nucleotide away. The CDR3 runs 13 amino acids, cysteine and phenylalanine included. Here the CDR3 DNA is all that survives: 39 bases in frame from base 1. Deletion took 6 bases off V and 6 bases off J, with a span of 14 bases between the germline ends. Reading the germline V gene (reference sequence) gives CDR1 SEHNR and CDR2 FQNEAQ. Sequencing was carried out with an Illumina NovaSeq 6000. TCRalpha and TCRbeta cDNA libraries were constructed by 5'RACE with constant-segment primers, with sample barcodes and unique molecular identifiers being introduced. Trizol reagent was used to extract RNA from every sample. Libraries were amplified in two PCR steps, with a second sample barcode and Illumina TruSeq adapters added in the second step. Libraries were sequenced on an Illumina NovaSeq with 2 x 150 bp paired-end reads. Turning to the authors' computational methods: Demultiplexing of reads and collapsing into UMI-guided consensus sequences were performed with migec v1.2.7. Using mixcr v2.1.11, UMI consensuses were aligned to TRA and TRB V and J templates and then assembled into clonotypes. A clonotype was counted as expanded or contracted only when both edgeR and NoisET called the clonotype significant, with the noise models trained on biological replicates. For edgeR calls, the cutoffs were a false discovery rate-adjusted p below 0.01 and a log2 fold-change threshold of 1. PCA with hierarchical clustering of max-normalized trajectories of the 1000 most abundant clonotypes was used as exploratory dynamics analysis. The CD4 or CD8 phenotype of responding clones was assigned using the separately sequenced CD4+ and CD8+ repertoires. The public reads were reprocessed in TCRdb via fastp at Q25 and MiXCR, keeping in-frame beta chains. CDR3 protein duplicates are merged, each entry listing the most common genes and DNA. TCRdb's processing, not the authors' own work, is the source of the V and J calls. The sample records 110,000 to 150,000 distinct CDR3 sequences, roughly a quarter of which are singletons. 24% of the sample rests with the top ten.

The sequence derives from an adult woman who had mild COVID-19 (a few samples of this study predate the infection). The sample titles of this study are shuffled in the database, so cell type and time point are left out; the donor was told from shared clones. Sequencing input: PBMCs or a T cell subset sorted from them (not recorded which). Recombination connected TRBV7-9 to TRBJ1-1; the D gene remains uncertain. The CDR3 reads CASRLRVDAEAFF. The DNA is TGTGCCAGCAGGTTAAGGGTAGACGCTGAAGCTTTCTTT.